This is a list of T cell receptor beta chains from one sample in a study of blood T cells in healthy people across ages. Using its own MiXCR run on the 5' RACE reads, TCRdb lists one record per CDR3 protein. The sample has some 1.6 million distinct CDR3 sequences; around 36% are singletons. Sequencing was done on a sample of blood. Receptors were obtained from a woman in her 30s in good health. CDR3s include the opening cysteine and the closing phenylalanine or tryptophan. A D gene is named only where the DNA matches it firmly. Size is stated for part of the rows, as once, few or many counts, or as a class when the clone is expanded.

j_gene: TRBJ2-6
abundance: few
v_gene: TRBV30
d_gene: NA
CDR3aa: CAWRAGSGANVLTF
CDR3nt: TGTGCCTGGAGAGCGGGCTCTGGGGCCAACGTCCTGACTTTC

j_gene: TRBJ2-7
abundance: once
v_gene: TRBV7-9
d_gene: NA
CDR3aa: CDSSLLAPRGFYEQYF
CDR3nt: TGTGACAGCAGCTTGCTAGCGCCCCGGGGGTTCTACGAGCAGTACTTC

j_gene: TRBJ2-1
abundance: many
v_gene: TRBV4-1
d_gene: NA
CDR3aa: CASSQGANEQFF
CDR3nt: TGCGCCAGCAGCCAAGGGGCAAATGAGCAGTTCTTC

j_gene: TRBJ2-5
abundance: NA
v_gene: TRBV5-5
d_gene: TRBD1
CDR3aa: CASSFAVRTGLTGETQYF
CDR3nt: TGTGCCAGCAGCTTTGCAGTCCGCACAGGCCTGACAGGGGAGACCCAGTACTTC

j_gene: TRBJ2-7
abundance: NA
v_gene: TRBV13
d_gene: TRBD2
CDR3aa: CASSGGLAPSYEQYF
CDR3nt: TGTGCCAGCAGCGGGGGACTAGCCCCCTCCTACGAGCAGTACTTC

j_gene: TRBJ2-6
abundance: NA
v_gene: TRBV4-1
d_gene: NA
CDR3aa: CASSQDSVPGANVLTF
CDR3nt: TGCGCCAGCAGCCAAGATTCCGTGCCTGGGGCCAACGTCCTGACTTTC

j_gene: TRBJ1-5
abundance: NA
v_gene: TRBV28
d_gene: NA
CDR3aa: CASSLKGLGNQPQHF
CDR3nt: TGTGCCAGCAGTTTAAAAGGGCTGGGCAATCAGCCCCAGCATTTT

j_gene: TRBJ2-4
abundance: NA
v_gene: TRBV2
d_gene: NA
CDR3aa: CASSGGGNIQYF
CDR3nt: TGTGCCAGCAGTGGCGGAGGGAACATTCAGTACTTC

j_gene: TRBJ1-2
abundance: few
v_gene: TRBV25-1
d_gene: NA
CDR3aa: CASSNTNYGYTF
CDR3nt: TGTGCCAGCAGTAACACCAACTATGGCTACACCTTC

j_gene: TRBJ2-5
abundance: many
v_gene: TRBV4-1
d_gene: TRBD2
CDR3aa: CASSQVGLAEETQYF
CDR3nt: TGCGCCAGCAGCCAGGTGGGACTAGCAGAAGAGACCCAGTACTTC

j_gene: TRBJ1-1
abundance: NA
v_gene: TRBV29-1
d_gene: NA
CDR3aa: CSAVQTALNTEAFF
CDR3nt: TGCAGCGCTGTACAGACGGCTTTGAACACTGAAGCTTTCTTT

j_gene: TRBJ2-7
abundance: NA
v_gene: TRBV6-5
d_gene: NA
CDR3aa: CASNKASYEQYF
CDR3nt: TGTGCCAGCAACAAGGCCTCCTACGAGCAGTACTTC

j_gene: TRBJ2-5
abundance: few
v_gene: TRBV6-2/TRBV6-3
d_gene: TRBD2
CDR3aa: CASSSGGRPETQYF
CDR3nt: TGTGCCAGCAGCAGCGGGGGGCGGCCAGAGACCCAGTACTTC

j_gene: TRBJ2-1
abundance: many
v_gene: TRBV27
d_gene: NA
CDR3aa: CASSSPHDGNNEQFF
CDR3nt: TGTGCCAGCAGTTCCCCGCACGACGGAAACAATGAGCAGTTCTTC

j_gene: TRBJ2-7
abundance: few
v_gene: TRBV6-1
d_gene: TRBD2
CDR3aa: CASSEAFGTSGDEQYF
CDR3nt: TGTGCCAGCAGTGAAGCCTTCGGGACTAGCGGGGACGAGCAGTACTTC

j_gene: TRBJ2-3
abundance: many
v_gene: TRBV29-1
d_gene: NA
CDR3aa: CSVRRGGGKPDTQYF
CDR3nt: TGCAGCGTCCGGAGGGGAGGGGGCAAGCCAGATACGCAGTATTTT

j_gene: TRBJ1-6
abundance: NA
v_gene: TRBV21-1
d_gene: NA
CDR3aa: CASSGPGDVHSPLHF
CDR3nt: TGTGCCAGCAGCGGGCCAGGGGATGTCCATTCACCCCTCCACTTT

j_gene: TRBJ2-7
abundance: many
v_gene: TRBV5-1
d_gene: NA
CDR3aa: CASSLWGDEQYF
CDR3nt: TGCGCCAGCAGCTTATGGGGTGACGAGCAGTACTTC

j_gene: TRBJ2-3
abundance: NA
v_gene: TRBV25-1
d_gene: NA
CDR3aa: CASSEKGWADTRYF
CDR3nt: TGTGCCAGCAGTGAGAAGGGGTGGGCAGATACGCGGTATTTT

j_gene: TRBJ2-1
abundance: few
v_gene: TRBV7-8
d_gene: NA
CDR3aa: CASSLGHLEQFF
CDR3nt: TGTGCCAGCAGCTTAGGCCACTTAGAGCAGTTCTTC

j_gene: TRBJ2-1
abundance: many
v_gene: TRBV29-1
d_gene: TRBD1
CDR3aa: CSAGTGGNEQFF
CDR3nt: TGCAGCGCCGGGACAGGGGGGAATGAGCAGTTCTTC

j_gene: TRBJ1-4
abundance: NA
v_gene: TRBV4-1
d_gene: NA
CDR3aa: CASSQKTSGTNGKLFF
CDR3nt: TGCGCCAGCAGCCAAAAGACGTCGGGAACTAATGGAAAACTGTTTTTT

j_gene: TRBJ2-6
abundance: many
v_gene: TRBV6-5
d_gene: NA
CDR3aa: CASGYGANVLTF
CDR3nt: TGTGCCAGCGGGTATGGGGCCAACGTCCTGACTTTC

j_gene: TRBJ2-7
abundance: NA
v_gene: TRBV10-3
d_gene: TRBD1
CDR3aa: CAISDPEDRVYEQYF
CDR3nt: TGTGCCATCAGTGACCCGGAGGACAGGGTTTACGAGCAGTACTTC

j_gene: TRBJ2-1
abundance: NA
v_gene: TRBV7-9
d_gene: NA
CDR3aa: CASSSIRDTAYNEQFF
CDR3nt: TGTGCCAGCAGCTCCATTAGGGACACCGCCTACAATGAGCAGTTCTTC

j_gene: TRBJ2-1
abundance: few
v_gene: TRBV15
d_gene: TRBD2
CDR3aa: CATSHIAGGRNEQFF
CDR3nt: TGTGCCACCAGCCACATAGCGGGAGGTAGAAATGAGCAGTTCTTC

j_gene: TRBJ2-5
abundance: few
v_gene: TRBV4-1
d_gene: NA
CDR3aa: CASSLHTVAETQYF
CDR3nt: TGCGCCAGCAGCCTCCATACAGTTGCCGAGACCCAGTACTTC

j_gene: TRBJ2-1
abundance: once
v_gene: TRBV6-2/TRBV6-3
d_gene: TRBD2
CDR3aa: CASRLATGDYYNEQFF
CDR3nt: TGTGCCAGCAGATTGGCAACCGGGGACTACTACAATGAGCAGTTCTTC

j_gene: TRBJ1-5
abundance: NA
v_gene: TRBV4-1
d_gene: NA
CDR3aa: CASSQGPVGQPQHF
CDR3nt: TGCGCCAGCAGCCAAGGACCTGTCGGGCAGCCCCAGCATTTT

j_gene: TRBJ1-2
abundance: many
v_gene: TRBV29-1
d_gene: NA
CDR3aa: CSVAPRGGYGYTF
CDR3nt: TGCAGCGTGGCCCCCAGGGGCGGCTATGGCTACACCTTC

j_gene: TRBJ2-2
abundance: NA
v_gene: TRBV9
d_gene: TRBD2
CDR3aa: CASSGATSGEPNTGELFF
CDR3nt: TGTGCCAGCAGCGGGGCGACTAGCGGGGAGCCGAACACCGGGGAGCTGTTTTTT

j_gene: TRBJ2-5
abundance: NA
v_gene: TRBV19
d_gene: NA
CDR3aa: CASSIWGRETQYF
CDR3nt: TGTGCCAGTAGTATATGGGGCCGCGAGACCCAGTACTTC

j_gene: TRBJ2-3
abundance: few
v_gene: TRBV25-1
d_gene: TRBD2
CDR3aa: CASSGVAGGTDTQYF
CDR3nt: TGTGCCAGCAGTGGGGTAGCGGGGGGCACAGATACGCAGTATTTT

j_gene: TRBJ2-5
abundance: many
v_gene: TRBV20-1
d_gene: NA
CDR3aa: CSARVPGETQYF
CDR3nt: TGCAGTGCTAGAGTCCCGGGAGAGACCCAGTACTTC

j_gene: TRBJ1-2
abundance: NA
v_gene: TRBV30
d_gene: TRBD1
CDR3aa: CAWSAGTEGYTF
CDR3nt: TGTGCCTGGAGTGCCGGGACAGAAGGCTACACCTTC

j_gene: TRBJ2-1
abundance: NA
v_gene: TRBV9
d_gene: NA
CDR3aa: CASSVAILDGGTGGPYNEQFF
CDR3nt: TGTGCCAGCAGCGTAGCCATCCTAGACGGTGGTACCGGGGGTCCCTACAATGAGCAGTTCTTC

j_gene: TRBJ2-1
abundance: few
v_gene: TRBV6-5
d_gene: NA
CDR3aa: CASSYKGSSYNGQFF
CDR3nt: TGTGCCAGCAGTTATAAAGGGAGCTCCTACAATGGGCAGTTCTTC

j_gene: TRBJ2-1
abundance: few
v_gene: TRBV7-2
d_gene: TRBD2
CDR3aa: CASSLELAGDYNEQFF
CDR3nt: TGTGCCAGCAGCTTGGAACTAGCGGGGGACTACAATGAGCAGTTCTTC

j_gene: TRBJ2-7
abundance: NA
v_gene: TRBV18
d_gene: TRBD1
CDR3aa: CASSYIPIRDRAYEQYF
CDR3nt: TGTGCCAGCTCATACATTCCTATCCGGGACAGGGCCTACGAGCAGTACTTC

j_gene: TRBJ2-7
abundance: many
v_gene: TRBV6-1
d_gene: NA
CDR3aa: CASGLAPNYEQYF
CDR3nt: TGTGCCAGCGGGCTAGCGCCGAACTACGAGCAGTACTTC

j_gene: TRBJ2-1
abundance: NA
v_gene: TRBV20-1
d_gene: TRBD2
CDR3aa: CSARDYRREGCNEQFF
CDR3nt: TGCAGTGCTAGAGATTATCGGCGGGAGGGTTGCAATGAGCAGTTCTTC

j_gene: TRBJ2-7
abundance: few
v_gene: TRBV27
d_gene: NA
CDR3aa: CASSYRISGSYEQYF
CDR3nt: TGTGCCAGCAGTTACAGGATTTCGGGCTCCTACGAGCAGTACTTC

j_gene: TRBJ2-3
abundance: NA
v_gene: TRBV20-1
d_gene: NA
CDR3aa: CSAQAGTWLADTQYF
CDR3nt: TGCAGTGCCCAGGCCGGGACCTGGCTTGCGGATACGCAGTATTTT

j_gene: TRBJ2-2
abundance: few
v_gene: TRBV4-1
d_gene: NA
CDR3aa: CASSQAPRGAGELFF
CDR3nt: TGCGCCAGCAGCCAAGCCCCCCGGGGTGCCGGGGAGCTGTTTTTT

j_gene: TRBJ2-7
abundance: few
v_gene: TRBV5-1
d_gene: TRBD2
CDR3aa: CASSLGPPSGGSYEQYF
CDR3nt: TGCGCCAGCAGCTTGGGGCCACCTAGCGGAGGCTCCTACGAGCAGTACTTC

j_gene: TRBJ2-5
abundance: NA
v_gene: TRBV7-8
d_gene: NA
CDR3aa: CASSLTPLGDQETQYF
CDR3nt: TGTGCCAGCAGCTTAACCCCCCTGGGGGACCAAGAGACCCAGTACTTC

j_gene: TRBJ2-5
abundance: few
v_gene: TRBV9
d_gene: NA
CDR3aa: CASSVGWRESGETQYF
CDR3nt: TGTGCCAGCAGCGTAGGATGGCGGGAAAGCGGAGAGACCCAGTACTTC

j_gene: TRBJ2-1
abundance: many
v_gene: TRBV20-1
d_gene: NA
CDR3aa: CSAGYMGVGQFF
CDR3nt: TGCAGTGCTGGGTACATGGGGGTAGGGCAGTTCTTC

j_gene: TRBJ2-5
abundance: few
v_gene: TRBV6-2/TRBV6-3
d_gene: TRBD2
CDR3aa: CASHAGGRGETQYF
CDR3nt: TGTGCCAGCCACGCGGGGGGACGAGGAGAGACCCAGTACTTC

j_gene: TRBJ1-2
abundance: NA
v_gene: TRBV20-1
d_gene: NA
CDR3aa: CSDIGGGGHGYTF
CDR3nt: TGCAGTGATATAGGGGGTGGAGGGCATGGCTACACCTTC

j_gene: TRBJ2-7
abundance: few
v_gene: TRBV7-8
d_gene: TRBD2
CDR3aa: CASSLLTSGTYEQYF
CDR3nt: TGTGCCAGCAGCTTACTGACTAGCGGAACCTACGAGCAGTACTTC

j_gene: TRBJ2-3
abundance: NA
v_gene: TRBV4-1
d_gene: TRBD1
CDR3aa: CASSQEVGTATGPDTQYF
CDR3nt: TGCGCCAGCAGCCAAGAGGTCGGGACAGCCACAGGCCCGGATACGCAGTATTTT

j_gene: TRBJ2-7
abundance: NA
v_gene: TRBV13
d_gene: TRBD2
CDR3aa: CASSLLAGEGYEQYF
CDR3nt: TGTGCCAGCAGCTTGCTAGCGGGAGAGGGGTACGAGCAGTACTTC